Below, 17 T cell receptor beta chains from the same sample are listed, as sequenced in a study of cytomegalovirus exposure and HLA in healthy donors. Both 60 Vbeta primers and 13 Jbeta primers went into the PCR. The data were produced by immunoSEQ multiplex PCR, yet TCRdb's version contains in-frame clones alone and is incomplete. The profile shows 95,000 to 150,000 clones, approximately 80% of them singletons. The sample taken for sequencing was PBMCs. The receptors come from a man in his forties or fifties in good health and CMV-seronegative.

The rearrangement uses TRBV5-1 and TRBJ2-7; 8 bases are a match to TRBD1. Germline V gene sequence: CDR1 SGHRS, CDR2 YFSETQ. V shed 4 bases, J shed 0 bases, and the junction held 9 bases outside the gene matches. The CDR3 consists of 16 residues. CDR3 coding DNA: TGCGCCAGCAGCGGTAAGGACAGGGAAGTCTCCTACGAGCAGTACTTC. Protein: CASSGKDREVSYEQYF. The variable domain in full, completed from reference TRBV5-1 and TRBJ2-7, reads KAGVTQTPRYLIKTRGQQVTLSCSPISGHRSVSWYQQTPGQGLQFLFEYFSETQRNKGNFPGRFSGRQFSNSRSEMNVSTLELGDSALYLCASSGKDREVSYEQYFGPGTRLTVT.

CDR3 residues: CASSLQSTDTQYF. CDR3 DNA sequence: TGTGCCAGCAGCTTACAGAGCACAGATACGCAGTATTTT. The J gene is TRBJ2-3, the V gene TRBV7-3; D unclear. From germline, CDR1 is SGHTA and CDR2 FQGTGA. V gave up 2 bases and J gave up 0 bases, with 3 bases separating them. The CDR3 extends over 13 amino acids.

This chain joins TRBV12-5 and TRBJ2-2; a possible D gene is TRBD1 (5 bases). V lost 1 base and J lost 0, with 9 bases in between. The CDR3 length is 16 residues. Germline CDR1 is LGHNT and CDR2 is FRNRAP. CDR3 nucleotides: TGTGCTAGTGGTTTGGCAACAGGACCGAACACCGGGGAGCTGTTTTTT. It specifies CASGLATGPNTGELFF. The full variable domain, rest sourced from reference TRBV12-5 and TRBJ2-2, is DARVTQTPRHKVTEMGQEVTMRCQPILGHNTVFWYRQTMMQGLELLAYFRNRAPLDDSGMPKDRFSAEMPDATLATLKIQPSEPRDSAVYFCASGLATGPNTGELFFGEGSRLTVL.

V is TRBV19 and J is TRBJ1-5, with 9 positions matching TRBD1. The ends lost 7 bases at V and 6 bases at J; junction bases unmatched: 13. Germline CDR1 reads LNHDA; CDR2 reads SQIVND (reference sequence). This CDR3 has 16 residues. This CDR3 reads CASIGPGQGVSQPQHF. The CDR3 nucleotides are TGTGCCAGTATCGGACCGGGACAGGGAGTTTCTCAGCCCCAGCATTTT.

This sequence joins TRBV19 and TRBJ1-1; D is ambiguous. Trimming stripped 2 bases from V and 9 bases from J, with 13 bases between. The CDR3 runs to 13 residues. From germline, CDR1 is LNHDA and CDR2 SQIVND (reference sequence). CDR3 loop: CASSINLPQKAFF. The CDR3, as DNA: TGTGCCAGTAGTATAAACTTACCGCAAAAAGCTTTCTTT.

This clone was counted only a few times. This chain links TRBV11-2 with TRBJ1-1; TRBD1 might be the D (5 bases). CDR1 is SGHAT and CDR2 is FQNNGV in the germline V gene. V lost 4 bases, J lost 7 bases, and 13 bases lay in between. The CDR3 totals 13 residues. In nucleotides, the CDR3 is TGTGCCAGCAGCTACCTAACAGGCTTTGAAGCTTTCTTT. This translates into CASSYLTGFEAFF.

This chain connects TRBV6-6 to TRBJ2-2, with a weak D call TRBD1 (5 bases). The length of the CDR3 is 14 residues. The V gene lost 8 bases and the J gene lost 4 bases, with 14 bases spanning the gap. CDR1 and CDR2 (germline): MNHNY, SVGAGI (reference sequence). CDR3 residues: CASSTVRPTGELFF. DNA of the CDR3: TGTGCCAGCTCGACAGTTCGTCCCACCGGGGAGCTGTTTTTT.

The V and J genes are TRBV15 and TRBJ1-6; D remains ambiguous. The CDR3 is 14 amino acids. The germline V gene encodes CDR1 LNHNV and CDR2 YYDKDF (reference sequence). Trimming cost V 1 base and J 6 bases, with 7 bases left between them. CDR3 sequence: CATSRVEVNSPLHF. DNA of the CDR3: TGTGCCACCAGCAGAGTGGAGGTTAATTCACCCCTCCACTTT.

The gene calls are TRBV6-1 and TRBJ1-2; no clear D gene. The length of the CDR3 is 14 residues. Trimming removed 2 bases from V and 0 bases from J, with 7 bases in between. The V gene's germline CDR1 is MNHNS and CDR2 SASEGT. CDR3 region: CASSERVANYGYTF. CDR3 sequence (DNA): TGTGCCAGCAGTGAACGAGTCGCTAACTATGGCTACACCTTC.

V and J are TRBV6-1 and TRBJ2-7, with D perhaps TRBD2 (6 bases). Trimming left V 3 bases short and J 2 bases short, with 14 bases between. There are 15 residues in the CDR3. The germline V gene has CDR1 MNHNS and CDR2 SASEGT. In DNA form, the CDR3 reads TGTGCCAGCAGTGATACGTGGGGCGGGACCTACGAGCAGTACTTC. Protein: CASSDTWGGTYEQYF.

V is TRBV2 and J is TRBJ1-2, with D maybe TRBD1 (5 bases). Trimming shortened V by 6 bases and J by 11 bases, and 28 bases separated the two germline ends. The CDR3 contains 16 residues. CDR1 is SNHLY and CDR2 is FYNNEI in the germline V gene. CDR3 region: CASRGGVGTGSNLYTF. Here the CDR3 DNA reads TGTGCCAGCAGGGGGGGAGTTGGGACGGGCTCTAATTTGTACACCTTC.

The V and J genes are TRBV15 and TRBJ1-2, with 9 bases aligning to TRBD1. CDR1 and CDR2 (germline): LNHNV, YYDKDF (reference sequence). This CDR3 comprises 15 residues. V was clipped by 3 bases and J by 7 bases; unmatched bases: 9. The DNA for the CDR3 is TGTGCCACCAGCAGCCTCCCACAGGGGGCGGTTGGCTACACCTTC. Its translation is CATSSLPQGAVGYTF.

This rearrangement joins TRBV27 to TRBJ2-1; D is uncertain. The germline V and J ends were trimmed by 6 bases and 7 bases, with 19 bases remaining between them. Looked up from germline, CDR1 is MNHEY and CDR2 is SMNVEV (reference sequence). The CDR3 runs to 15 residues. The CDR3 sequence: CASRVTFNLRNEQFF. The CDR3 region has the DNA TGTGCCAGCAGGGTGACCTTCAACCTCAGGAATGAGCAGTTCTTC.

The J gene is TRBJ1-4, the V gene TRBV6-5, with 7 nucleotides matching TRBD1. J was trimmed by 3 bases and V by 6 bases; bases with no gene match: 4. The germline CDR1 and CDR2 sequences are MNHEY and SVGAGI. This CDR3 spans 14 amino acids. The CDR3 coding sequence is TGTGCCAGCAGCTTCGGGACAGCTAATGAAAAACTGTTTTTT. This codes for CASSFGTANEKLFF.

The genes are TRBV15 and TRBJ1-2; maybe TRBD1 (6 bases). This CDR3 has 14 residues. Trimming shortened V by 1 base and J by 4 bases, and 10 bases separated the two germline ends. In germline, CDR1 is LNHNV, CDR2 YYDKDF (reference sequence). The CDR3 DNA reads TGTGCCACCAGCAGAGCTGGGGGCCTCTATGGCTACACCTTC. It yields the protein CATSRAGGLYGYTF.

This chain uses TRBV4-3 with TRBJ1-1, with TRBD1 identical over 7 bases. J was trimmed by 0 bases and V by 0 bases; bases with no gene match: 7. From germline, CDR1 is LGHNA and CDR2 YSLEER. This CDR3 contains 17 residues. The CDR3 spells CASSQETTRGLNTEAFF. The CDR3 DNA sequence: TGCGCCAGCAGCCAAGAGACCACGAGGGGGCTGAACACTGAAGCTTTCTTT.

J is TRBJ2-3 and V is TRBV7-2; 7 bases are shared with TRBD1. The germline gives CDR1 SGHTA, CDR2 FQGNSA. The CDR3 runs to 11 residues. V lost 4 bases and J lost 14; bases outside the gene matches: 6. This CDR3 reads CASSSRGLGYF. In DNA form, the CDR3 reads TGTGCCAGCAGCTCTAGGGGGCTGGGGTATTTT.